This TCR beta chain was found in a study of human T cells and chemical hapten exposure (dated by TCRdb to 2020 to 2023). For the study in its entirety: Libraries were pooled for sequencing, and variation in per-sample TCR yields was attributed mainly to small differences in library volumes within the pool. This study followed changes in the peripheral blood TCR repertoire in vivo during primary and secondary sensitization of alopecia patients to the hapten diphenylcyclopropenone (DPC). Study-level results and caveats: No change with DPC sensitization was found in the number of TCRs above 1 in 1000 frequency, and no evidence of global repertoire structure alterations was found. After repeated subsampling, changes were observed in the strength of the expansion versus patch-test correlation and in the threshold at which the correlation became significant.

A note on this clonotype: The target of this receptor is not known. The sample holds no much larger clone one base away, and base qualities are not on file.

Total RNA was extracted from unfractionated whole blood that had been collected in Tempus Blood RNA tubes. Five or six healthy volunteers acted as controls for TCR sequencing and had blood drawn at day 0, 2 weeks and 6 weeks. Library preparation attached unique molecular identifiers to individual cDNA molecules for quantitative, reproducible TCR counting. Each blood RNA sample was used to sequence both TCR alpha and TCR beta chains. The original methods were these. A median of about 100,000 TCRs per sample was observed, with a range of roughly 23,224 to 750,000. The Decombinator software suite was used to annotate V, J and CDR3 in the TCR reads. For the PS versus PT1 abundance plots, all samples were subsampled to the same number of TCRs (28,000). TCRs were defined as expanded if absent before sensitization and observed at least eight times at the 2-week time point. TCRdb reran the public reads through fastp at Q25 and MiXCR, keeping productive beta chains. Rows with one shared CDR3 protein collapse into an entry with the most common genes and DNA. The V and J calls come from TCRdb's annotation, not from the publication. The sample yields 95,000 to 150,000 distinct CDR3 sequences; less than 10% were counted once. The ten largest clones take up 1.2% to 1.5% of the sample.

From a lookup of the germline V gene, CDR1 and CDR2 are LGHNA and YSLEER. The V end loses 0 bases and the J end loses 5 bases, and a stretch of 8 bases separates them. The CDR3 numbers 14 residues from cysteine through phenylalanine. The DNA shown is the 42-base CDR3, in frame from base 1. The material sequenced was whole blood. The rearranged chain carries TRBV4-3 and TRBJ2-1, with no reliable assignment of the D segment. The TCR was taken from a human donor in good health. Some clones in this sample may be carry-over from other donors' samples. Donor details come from another sample of the same person, matched by shared clones. In nucleotide form, the sequence is TGCGCCAGCAGCCAAGATGCCCCTCACAATGAGCAGTTCTTC. The encoded protein is CASSQDAPHNEQFF.